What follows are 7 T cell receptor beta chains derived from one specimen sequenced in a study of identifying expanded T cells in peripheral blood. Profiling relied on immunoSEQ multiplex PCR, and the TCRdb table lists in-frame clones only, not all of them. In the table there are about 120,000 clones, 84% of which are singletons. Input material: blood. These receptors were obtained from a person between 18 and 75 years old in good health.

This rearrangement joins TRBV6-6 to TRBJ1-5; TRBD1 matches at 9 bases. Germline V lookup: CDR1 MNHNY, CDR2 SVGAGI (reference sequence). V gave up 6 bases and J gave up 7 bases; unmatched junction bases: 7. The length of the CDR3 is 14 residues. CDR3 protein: CASSIDRGGQPQHF. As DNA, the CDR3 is TGTGCCAGCAGCATAGACAGGGGGGGACAGCCCCAGCATTTT.

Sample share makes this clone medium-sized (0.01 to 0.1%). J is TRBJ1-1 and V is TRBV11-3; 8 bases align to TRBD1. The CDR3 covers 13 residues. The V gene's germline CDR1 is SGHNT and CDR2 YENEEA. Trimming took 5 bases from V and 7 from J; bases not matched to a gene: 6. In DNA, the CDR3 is TGTGCCAGCAGCGGGACAGGCCGTAATGAAGCTTTCTTT. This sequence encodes CASSGTGRNEAFF.

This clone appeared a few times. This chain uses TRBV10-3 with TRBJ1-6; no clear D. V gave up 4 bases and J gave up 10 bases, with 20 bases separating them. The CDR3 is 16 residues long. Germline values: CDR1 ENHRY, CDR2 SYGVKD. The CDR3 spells CAISASSTVARSPLHF. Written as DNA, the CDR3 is TGTGCCATCAGTGCTTCTTCGACTGTCGCACGGTCACCCCTCCACTTT.

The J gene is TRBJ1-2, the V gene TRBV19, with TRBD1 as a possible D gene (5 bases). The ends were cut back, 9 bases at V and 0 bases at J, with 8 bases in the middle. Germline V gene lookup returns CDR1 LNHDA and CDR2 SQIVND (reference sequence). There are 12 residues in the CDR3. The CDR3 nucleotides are TGTGCCAGCCAGGGTGCTAACTATGGCTACACCTTC. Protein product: CASQGANYGYTF.

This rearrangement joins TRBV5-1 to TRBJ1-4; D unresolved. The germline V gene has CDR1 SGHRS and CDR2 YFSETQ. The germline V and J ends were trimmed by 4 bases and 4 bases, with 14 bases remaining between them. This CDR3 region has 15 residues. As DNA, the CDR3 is TGCGCCAGCAGCCTCCGAGCCGAAAATAATGAAAAACTGTTTTTT. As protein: CASSLRAENNEKLFF. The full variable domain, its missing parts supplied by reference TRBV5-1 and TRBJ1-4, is KAGVTQTPRYLIKTRGQQVTLSCSPISGHRSVSWYQQTPGQGLQFLFEYFSETQRNKGNFPGRFSGRQFSNSRSEMNVSTLELGDSALYLCASSLRAENNEKLFFGSGTQLSVL.

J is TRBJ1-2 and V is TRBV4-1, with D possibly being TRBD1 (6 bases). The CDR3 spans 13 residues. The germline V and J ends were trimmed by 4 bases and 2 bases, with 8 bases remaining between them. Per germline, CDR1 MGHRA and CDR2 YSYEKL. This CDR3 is CASSRDTNYGYTF. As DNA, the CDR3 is TGCGCCAGCAGCCGGGACACAAACTATGGCTACACCTTC.

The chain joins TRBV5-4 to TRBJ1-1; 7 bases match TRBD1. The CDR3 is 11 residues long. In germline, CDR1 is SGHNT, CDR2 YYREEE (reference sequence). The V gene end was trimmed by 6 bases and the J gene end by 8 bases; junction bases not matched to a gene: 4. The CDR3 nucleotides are TGTGCCAGCATCAAGACAGGGGAAGCTTTCTTT. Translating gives CASIKTGEAFF.